This T cell receptor beta chain was identified in a study of CD8+ T cells in alopecia areata. Study-level background: By percentage of affected scalp area, the severity of treated patients was scored. Points from the study as a whole: Links between baseline CD8+ expansion and response need larger treated cohorts.

RNA was isolated and reverse transcribed to cDNA, the sequencing template. Repertoires were generated with immunoSEQ multiplex PCR, while TCRdb's copy carries only in-frame clones and drops some. The repertoire holds under 350,000 clones, with 58% as singletons. Treatment meaning: oral pan-JAK inhibitor, 5-10 mg twice daily. As for this clone: Its cognate antigen is unknown. Other nucleotide sequences in the sample specify the same CDR3.

CDR3 length: 13 residues. Trimming removed 3 bases from V and 3 bases from J, with 9 bases in between. Germline CDR1 is GTSNPN and CDR2 is SVGIG (reference sequence). The source was CD4+ T cells sorted from blood, collected at week 24, from a patient treated with tofacitinib. This clonotype was obtained from a human donor with alopecia areata. The rearrangement links TRBV30 to TRBJ1-5; D is possibly TRBD1 (5 bases). As DNA, the CDR3 is TGTGCCTGGAGACCAGGGTTCAATCAGCCCCAGCATTTT. This sequence encodes CAWRPGFNQPQHF.